A single sample is the source of the 16 T cell receptor beta chains below, sequenced in a study of shared clonotypes between healthy human individuals. Naive CD8 cells lacked CD45RO, underwent positive selection for CCR7 and left out terminally differentiated effector memory CD45RA+ cells. The method was immunoSEQ multiplex PCR; TCRdb's version includes in-frame clones alone and lacks a portion of them. The sample includes hundreds of thousands of clones, roughly 95% of them seen just once. The sample taken for sequencing was naive CD8+ T cells sorted from blood. These receptor sequences come from a woman aged 30 to 39 in good health.

This clone was recorded once. The rearrangement links TRBV28 to TRBJ1-1, with 8 positions matching TRBD1. This CDR3 is built from 16 residues. The germline gives CDR1 MDHEN, CDR2 SYDVKM. With V trimmed by 3 bases and J by 0 bases, 6 bases remained unmatched. The DNA for the CDR3 is TGTGCCAGCAGTTTCTTCGGACAGGGTATGAACACTGAAGCTTTCTTT. The encoded protein is CASSFFGQGMNTEAFF.

Note on this clone: Other nucleotide sequences in the sample specify the same CDR3. The chain links TRBV13 to TRBJ2-2, with 12 positions matching TRBD2. From germline, CDR1 is PRHDT and CDR2 FYEKMQ (reference sequence). V was pared by 5 bases and J by 5 bases, with 3 bases of the junction left unmatched. This CDR3 comprises 15 residues. The CDR3: CASSLAGGLTGELFF. CDR3 nucleotide sequence: TGTGCCAGCAGCCTAGCGGGAGGGCTTACCGGGGAGCTGTTTTTT.

The chain is built from TRBV9 and TRBJ2-6; D call uncertain. Trimming took off 0 bases at V and 0 bases at J, with 13 bases between the two ends. The CDR3 runs 18 residues. From germline, CDR1 is SGDLS and CDR2 YYNGEE. The CDR3 region is CASSVEPGQSSGANVLTF. Written as DNA, the CDR3 is TGTGCCAGCAGCGTAGAACCGGGCCAGAGCTCTGGGGCCAACGTCCTGACTTTC. Full variable domain (remainder filled in from reference TRBV9 and TRBJ2-6): DSGVTQTPKHLITATGQRVTLRCSPRSGDLSVYWYQQSLDQGLQFLIQYYNGEERAKGNILERFSAQQFPDLHSELNLSSLELGDSALYFCASSVEPGQSSGANVLTFGAGSRLTVL.

V and J are TRBV29-1 and TRBJ2-2; no clear D gene. V was clipped by 4 bases and J by 0 bases, with 6 bases between them. CDR1 is SQVTM and CDR2 is ANQGSEA in the germline V gene. The CDR3 is 13 residues long. CDR3: CSVVWTNTGELFF. The CDR3 nucleotides read TGCAGCGTTGTGTGGACGAACACCGGGGAGCTGTTTTTT.

V usage is TRBV4-2 and J usage is TRBJ2-1; D unresolved. In germline, CDR1 is LGHNA, CDR2 YNFKEQ. V lost 1 base to trimming and J lost 8 bases, with 6 bases between them. CDR3 length: 12 residues. CDR3 nucleotide sequence: TGTGCCAGCAGCCAAGCGGGTTATGAGCAGTTCTTC. It codes for CASSQAGYEQFF.

This clone appeared a single time. V gene TRBV7-3 combines with J gene TRBJ2-1; 8 bases match TRBD1. The CDR3 spans 14 residues. CDR1 SGHTA and CDR2 FQGTGA come from the germline V gene. Trimming cost V 3 bases and J 5 bases; bases outside gene matches: 3. The CDR3 region has the DNA TGTGCCAGCAGCTTCGGGACAGGACACAATGAGCAGTTCTTC. Amino acid sequence: CASSFGTGHNEQFF.

The chain joins TRBV7-8 to TRBJ2-1, with 13 bases that match TRBD2. CDR1 SGHVS and CDR2 FQNEAQ come from the germline V gene. The CDR3 is 17 amino acids. V gave up 5 bases and J gave up 9 bases; unmatched junction bases: 13. Here the CDR3 reads CASSNGLAGALGFEQFF. The DNA for the CDR3 is TGTGCCAGCAGCAATGGACTAGCGGGGGCACTGGGGTTTGAGCAGTTCTTC.

The rearrangement joins TRBV2 to TRBJ2-6, with 7 bases fitting TRBD1. Germline V CDR1 and CDR2: SNHLY, FYNNEI. Germline trimming cut 7 bases from V and 3 bases from J; bases unmatched to any gene: 9. The CDR3 covers 16 residues. The DNA for the CDR3 is TGTGCCAGCACCCTTGACAGGGTTAGTGGGGCCAACGTCCTGACTTTC. Translated, it gives CASTLDRVSGANVLTF.

This chain links TRBV2 with TRBJ2-7; TRBD1 agrees at 7 bases. V gave up 3 bases and J gave up 2 bases; unmatched junction bases: 7. The CDR3 length is 15 residues. Germline V gene data show CDR1 as SNHLY and CDR2 as FYNNEI. CDR3 loop: CASSDLGTETYEQYF. The DNA for the CDR3 is TGTGCCAGCAGTGACCTCGGGACAGAGACCTACGAGCAGTACTTC.

The chain employs TRBV27 and TRBJ2-3, with D perhaps TRBD1 (6 bases). This CDR3 region has 14 residues. With 2 bases removed from V and 15 bases from J, the gap between germline ends came to 21 bases. Germline assignment: CDR1 MNHEY and CDR2 SMNVEV (reference sequence). In DNA form, the CDR3 reads TGTGCCAGCAGTTTAGAGGAGTCTGTGGGGGCCAAATATTTT. Residues: CASSLEESVGAKYF.

The rearrangement joins TRBV5-1 to TRBJ1-1; the D gene is possibly TRBD1 (5 bases). The length of the CDR3 is 13 residues. V gave up 7 bases and J gave up 4 bases, with 14 bases separating them. The germline CDR1 and CDR2 sequences are SGHRS and YFSETQ. The CDR3 DNA follows: TGCGCCAGCGGTTTGGGGGGTAGCACTGAAGCTTTCTTT. This encodes CASGLGGSTEAFF. Supplemented by reference TRBV5-1 and TRBJ1-1, the full variable domain reads KAGVTQTPRYLIKTRGQQVTLSCSPISGHRSVSWYQQTPGQGLQFLFEYFSETQRNKGNFPGRFSGRQFSNSRSEMNVSTLELGDSALYLCASGLGGSTEAFFGQGTRLTVV.

Comments on this clone: This specimen includes other DNA sequences encoding the same CDR3. The chain uses TRBV4-1 and TRBJ1-5; tentatively, D is TRBD1 (5 bases). The CDR3 length is 14 residues. Trimming took 3 bases from V and 4 from J, leaving 10 bases between them. Germline-derived CDR1 and CDR2 are MGHRA and YSYEKL. CDR3 protein: CASSQVGGNQPQHF. The CDR3 bases are TGCGCCAGCAGCCAGGTCGGGGGTAATCAGCCCCAGCATTTT.

A remark on this clone: Distinct nucleotide sequences in the sample also encode this CDR3. The rearrangement links TRBV5-4 to TRBJ2-7, with D uncertain. V lost 0 bases and J 4 bases, leaving 5 bases between the germline ends. This CDR3 spans 12 amino acids. Germline V lookup: CDR1 SGHNT, CDR2 YYREEE (reference sequence). The CDR3: CASSLDRYEQYF. The CDR3 DNA is TGTGCCAGCAGCTTGGACAGATACGAGCAGTACTTC.

V and J are TRBV5-6 and TRBJ2-5; D not resolved. The DNA end is more similar to TRBJ2-7, so the J call may be wrong. CDR3 length equals 14 residues. CDR1 SGHDT and CDR2 YYEEEE come from the germline V gene. This CDR3 is CASSLVSRRYEQYF. The CDR3 DNA reads TGTGCCAGCAGCTTGGTGTCCAGGCGTTACGAGCAGTACTTC.

A single count supports this clone. The chain recombines TRBV27 with TRBJ1-2; a possible D gene is TRBD1 (6 bases). The ends were cut back, 5 bases at V and 4 bases at J, with 23 bases in the middle. Germline V lookup: CDR1 MNHEY, CDR2 SMNVEV (reference sequence). This CDR3 spans 17 amino acids. The CDR3 nucleotides read TGTGCCAGCAGTAAGGGGGGCGGGGCACGCGGGTTCTATGGCTACACCTTC. Amino acid sequence: CASSKGGGARGFYGYTF.

The chain joins TRBV15 to TRBJ2-3, with 9 bases that match TRBD2. Trimming removed 1 base from V and 5 bases from J; junction bases left unmatched: 4. This CDR3 has 15 residues. Germline CDR1 LNHNV, CDR2 YYDKDF (reference sequence). The CDR3 DNA reads as TGTGCCACCAGCAGAGTGCGGGAGGGGATAGATACGCAGTATTTT. Translating it yields CATSRVREGIDTQYF.